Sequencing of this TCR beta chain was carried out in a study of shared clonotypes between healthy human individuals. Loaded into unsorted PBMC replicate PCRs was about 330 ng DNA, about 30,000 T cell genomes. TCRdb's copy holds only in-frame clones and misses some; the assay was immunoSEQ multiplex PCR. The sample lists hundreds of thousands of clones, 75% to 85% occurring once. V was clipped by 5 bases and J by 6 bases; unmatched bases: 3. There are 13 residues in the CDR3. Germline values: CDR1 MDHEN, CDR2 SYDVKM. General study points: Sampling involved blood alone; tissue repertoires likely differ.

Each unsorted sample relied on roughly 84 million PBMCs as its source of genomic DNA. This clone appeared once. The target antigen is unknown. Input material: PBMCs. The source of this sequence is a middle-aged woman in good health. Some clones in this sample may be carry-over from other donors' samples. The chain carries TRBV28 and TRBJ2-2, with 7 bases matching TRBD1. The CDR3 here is CASSLTGSGELFF. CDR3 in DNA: TGTGCCAGCAGTCTGACAGGGTCCGGGGAGCTGTTTTTT. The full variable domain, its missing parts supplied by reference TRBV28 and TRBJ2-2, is DVKVTQSSRYLVKRTGEKVFLECVQDMDHENMFWYRQDPGLGLRLIYFSYDVKMKEKGDIPEGYSVSREKKERFSLILESASTNQTSMYLCASSLTGSGELFFGEGSRLTVL.